The clone carrying this T cell receptor (beta chain) was found a few times. Its target is not known. This sample is part of a study of T cell repertoires in cytomegalovirus infection. Across the study: In public TCR beta signatures, there were indications of both CMV infection and matching HLA type.

The study, taken as a whole, reports: The study identified carriers of CMV plus the relevant HLA from cumulative public TCR beta family frequency. HLA-C-restricted CMV-specific TCR beta clonotypes were dominant in the ex vivo response.

TCRdb recomputed calls from the reads with MiXCR, one row per CDR3 protein. The data hold some 320,000 distinct CDR3 sequences, with more than 9% observed a single time. Germline trimming cut 4 bases from V and 7 bases from J; bases unmatched to any gene: 2. CDR3 length equals 12 residues. CDR1 MNHEY and CDR2 SVGAGI come from the germline V gene. The chain combines TRBV6-5 with TRBJ1-2; 8 nucleotides line up with TRBD1. The origin of this receptor is a human donor in good health (CMV status not recorded). Some clones in this sample may be carry-over from other donors' samples. Material: PBMCs. The DNA of the CDR3 is TGTGCCAGCAGTTGGACAGGGAGTGGCTACACCTTC. It is translated as CASSWTGSGYTF.